A selection of T cell receptor beta chains follows, all from one sample in a study of circulating and synovial CD4+ cells in juvenile arthritis. The repertoire was sequenced with immunoSEQ multiplex PCR; TCRdb's copy has only in-frame clones and lacks some. The sample shows approximately 15,000 clones, approximately 90% of them seen only once. Sequencing was carried out using CD4+ T cells from blood. The receptors come from a human donor with juvenile idiopathic arthritis. Both conserved end residues are part of each CDR3. The D gene is left open where the match is weak. Expanded clones get a size class; other rows say once, few or many, or leave the size out.

v_gene	j_gene	d_gene	abundance	CDR3aa	CDR3nt
TRBV2	TRBJ1-4	.	.	CASRTGELEKLFF	TGTGCCAGCAGGACAGGCGAGCTGGAAAAACTGTTTTTT
TRBV4-1	TRBJ2-1	TRBD2	.	CASSRNLAGGGNEQFF	TGCGCCAGCAGCCGTAATCTGGCGGGAGGGGGCAATGAGCAGTTCTTC
TRBV10-3	TRBJ1-1	.	once	CAIKGTGNTEAFF	TGTGCCATCAAAGGGACTGGGAACACTGAAGCTTTCTTT
TRBV7-9	TRBJ1-1	.	once	CAGRTVVGLMAFF	TGTGCCGGCCGAACCGTGGTGGGGCTTATGGCTTTCTTT
TRBV5-4	TRBJ2-7	.	.	CASSPGVGNEQYF	TGTGCCAGCAGCCCGGGGGTTGGGAACGAGCAGTACTTC
TRBV21-1	TRBJ2-7	.	.	CASSIGLAHEQYF	TGTGCCAGCAGCATAGGACTAGCCCACGAGCAGTACTTC
TRBV15	TRBJ2-5	.	.	CATSIRTELETQYF	TGTGCCACCAGCATTAGGACAGAACTAGAGACCCAGTACTTC
TRBV15	TRBJ2-5	.	.	CATSRVQGAETQYF	TGTGCCACCAGCAGAGTTCAGGGCGCCGAGACCCAGTACTTC
TRBV2	TRBJ1-6	TRBD1	.	CASARTGNSGSPLHF	TGTGCCAGCGCAAGGACAGGGAATAGCGGTTCCCCCCTCCACTTT
TRBV18	TRBJ2-7	.	few	CASSQFEGEQYF	TGTGCCAGCTCACAATTTGAGGGCGAGCAGTACTTC
TRBV6-6	TRBJ1-4	.	.	CATGQSDEKLFF	TGTGCCACCGGACAGTCAGACGAAAAACTGTTTTTT
TRBV10-2	TRBJ1-2	TRBD1	once	CASSENLDREVAPRYYGYTF	TGCGCCAGCAGTGAGAATCTGGACAGGGAGGTAGCCCCGAGATACTATGGCTACACCTTC
TRBV7-2	TRBJ2-7	TRBD2	.	CASSSGSGGAWEQYF	TGTGCCAGCAGCTCAGGGAGCGGGGGGGCTTGGGAGCAGTACTTC
TRBV5-1	TRBJ1-1	TRBD1	.	CASSSGQGQGTEAFF	TGCGCCAGCAGCTCAGGACAGGGCCAGGGCACTGAAGCTTTCTTT
TRBV7-2	TRBJ2-7	TRBD1	.	CASSPDRGASYEQYF	TGTGCCAGCAGCCCGGACAGGGGAGCGTCCTACGAGCAGTACTTC
TRBV6-1	TRBJ2-1	.	.	CASSEGKPWQFF	TGTGCCAGCAGTGAAGGAAAGCCTTGGCAGTTCTTC
TRBV6-5	TRBJ2-7	.	.	CASSYSRTVAYEQYF	TGTGCCAGCAGTTACTCCCGGACAGTAGCCTACGAGCAGTACTTC
TRBV4-3	TRBJ2-3	TRBD2	.	CASSQDQAGVTQYF	TGCGCCAGCAGCCAAGATCAGGCGGGGGTTACGCAGTATTTT
TRBV19	TRBJ1-5	.	.	CASTLEGSNQPQHF	TGTGCCAGTACGTTGGAGGGAAGCAATCAGCCCCAGCATTTT
TRBV7-2	TRBJ2-4	.	.	CASSWTVEIAKNIQYF	TGTGCCAGCTCTTGGACTGTCGAAATAGCCAAAAACATTCAGTACTTC
TRBV6-5	TRBJ2-1	TRBD1	.	CASTRGQGAYNEQFF	TGTGCCAGCACGAGGGGACAGGGGGCCTACAATGAGCAGTTCTTC
TRBV7-2	TRBJ2-6	TRBD1	.	CASSYRGSGANVLTF	TGTGCCAGCAGCTACAGGGGCTCTGGGGCCAACGTCCTGACTTTC
TRBV2	TRBJ2-4	TRBD1	.	CASSTGTVSINIQYF	TGTGCCAGCAGTACCGGGACAGTGTCCATAAACATTCAGTACTTC
TRBV5-6	TRBJ2-3	TRBD2	.	CASSALRRGRIASTDTQYF	TGTGCCAGCAGCGCACTCCGGCGGGGGAGAATCGCTAGCACAGATACGCAGTATTTT
TRBV5-4	TRBJ2-1	.	.	CASSTPGNNEQFF	TGTGCCAGCAGCACCCCGGGGAACAATGAGCAGTTCTTC
TRBV14	TRBJ2-7	TRBD2	few	CASSQSGRLGEQYF	TGTGCCAGCAGCCAGAGCGGGAGGCTGGGGGAGCAGTACTTC
TRBV4-1	TRBJ1-6	TRBD1	.	CASSQRASEGANSPLHF	TGCGCCAGCAGCCAACGGGCTAGTGAGGGGGCGAATTCCCCCCTCCACTTT
TRBV7-2	TRBJ2-3	.	.	CASSPEKRDTQYF	TGTGCCAGCAGCCCGGAGAAGAGGGATACGCAGTATTTT